Listed below are T cell receptor beta chains from one sample, sequenced in a study of T cells in Graves' hyperthyroidism and ophthalmopathy. Via MiXCR, TCRdb re-called the multiplex PCR reads, giving one row per CDR3 protein. The sample lists about 640,000 distinct CDR3 sequences; roughly 14% were seen once. Sequenced: blood. These receptors originate from a woman between 45 and 65 years old with Graves' ophthalmopathy. CDR3s include the opening cysteine and the closing phenylalanine or tryptophan. The D gene is left open where the match is weak. A clone size is listed for some rows: how often the clone was seen (once, few, many), or a class if it is expanded.

clone_size: many; v_call: TRBV6-2/TRBV6-3; d_call: -; j_call: TRBJ2-7; cdr3_nt: TGTGCCAGCAGTTCCCCCCGGGGGATATACGACGAGCAGTACTTC; cdr3_aa: CASSSPRGIYDEQYF
clone_size: few; v_call: TRBV27; d_call: -; j_call: TRBJ2-3; cdr3_nt: TGTGCCAGCAGTTTAGGATTAGATACGCAGTATTTT; cdr3_aa: CASSLGLDTQYF
clone_size: many; v_call: TRBV5-1; d_call: -; j_call: TRBJ1-2; cdr3_nt: TGCGCCAGCAGCTCCCCAACTAACCGTGGCTACACCTTC; cdr3_aa: CASSSPTNRGYTF
clone_size: -; v_call: TRBV4-3; d_call: -; j_call: TRBJ2-7; cdr3_nt: TGCGCCAGCAGCCAAGAGCCTCAATACGAGCAGTACTTC; cdr3_aa: CASSQEPQYEQYF
clone_size: few; v_call: TRBV15; d_call: TRBD2; j_call: TRBJ2-7; cdr3_nt: TGTGCCACCAGCAGAGGGGCTAGCGGGGAGCAGTACTTC; cdr3_aa: CATSRGASGEQYF
clone_size: many; v_call: TRBV5-1; d_call: -; j_call: TRBJ2-1; cdr3_nt: TGCGCCAGCAGCTTGCTCGCGGCCCAGGGGTACAATGAGCAGTTCTTC; cdr3_aa: CASSLLAAQGYNEQFF
clone_size: few; v_call: TRBV27; d_call: -; j_call: TRBJ1-1; cdr3_nt: TGTGCCAGCAGGTCGGGACGGGCTATGAACACTGAAGCTTTCTTT; cdr3_aa: CASRSGRAMNTEAFF
clone_size: many; v_call: TRBV20-1; d_call: -; j_call: TRBJ2-5; cdr3_nt: TGCAGTGCTGACCAAGAGACCCAGTACTTC; cdr3_aa: CSADQETQYF
clone_size: many; v_call: TRBV6-1; d_call: -; j_call: TRBJ2-1; cdr3_nt: TGTGCCAGCAGTGCGCTAAGACACATCCCTTGGGATGAGCAGTTCTTC; cdr3_aa: CASSALRHIPWDEQFF
clone_size: many; v_call: TRBV28; d_call: -; j_call: TRBJ1-4; cdr3_nt: TGTGCCAGCAGTTTAGATCCCTTGGGTGAAAAACTGTTTTTT; cdr3_aa: CASSLDPLGEKLFF
clone_size: few; v_call: TRBV19; d_call: TRBD1; j_call: TRBJ1-6; cdr3_nt: TGTGCCAGTACCACGCCACAGGGGCGTTCACCCCTCCACTTT; cdr3_aa: CASTTPQGRSPLHF
clone_size: few; v_call: TRBV27; d_call: TRBD2; j_call: TRBJ2-3; cdr3_nt: TGTGCCAGCAGTTTATACCCCGGACTAGATTCCGATACGCAGTATTTT; cdr3_aa: CASSLYPGLDSDTQYF
clone_size: -; v_call: TRBV9; d_call: -; j_call: TRBJ2-1; cdr3_nt: TGTGCCAGCAGCGTAGGAGAGTTATCCTACAATGAGCAGTTCTTC; cdr3_aa: CASSVGELSYNEQFF
clone_size: many; v_call: TRBV24-1; d_call: -; j_call: TRBJ2-3; cdr3_nt: TGTGCCACCAGCATGGGGCTAGCGCGTTACACAGATACGCAGTATTTT; cdr3_aa: CATSMGLARYTDTQYF
clone_size: few; v_call: TRBV7-3; d_call: TRBD1; j_call: TRBJ1-1; cdr3_nt: TGTGCCAGCAGCGCCCAACAGGGGGTGAACACTGAAGCTTTCTTT; cdr3_aa: CASSAQQGVNTEAFF
clone_size: few; v_call: TRBV20-1; d_call: -; j_call: TRBJ1-2; cdr3_nt: TGCAGTGCTATCGACAGGAACTATGGCTACACCTTC; cdr3_aa: CSAIDRNYGYTF
clone_size: -; v_call: TRBV3-1; d_call: TRBD1; j_call: TRBJ1-2; cdr3_nt: TGTGCCAGCAGCCGTGGGACAGGGAAAAGCTATGGCTACACCTTC; cdr3_aa: CASSRGTGKSYGYTF
clone_size: few; v_call: TRBV7-2; d_call: TRBD2; j_call: TRBJ2-5; cdr3_nt: TGTGCCAGCAGCTTAGTGCCGGGACTAGCGGGAGTAGGGGAGACCCAGTACTTC; cdr3_aa: CASSLVPGLAGVGETQYF
clone_size: many; v_call: TRBV20-1; d_call: TRBD2; j_call: TRBJ2-7; cdr3_nt: TGCAGTGCGCCCCGGGGAGGGGTCGAGCAGTACTTC; cdr3_aa: CSAPRGGVEQYF
clone_size: few; v_call: TRBV29-1; d_call: -; j_call: TRBJ2-5; cdr3_nt: TGCAGCGTTGAAGTAGAAACAGGGTTAGAGACCCAGTACTTC; cdr3_aa: CSVEVETGLETQYF
clone_size: -; v_call: TRBV7-3; d_call: TRBD2; j_call: TRBJ2-2; cdr3_nt: TGTGCCAGCAGGTCTAGCGGGTCCGGGGAGCTGTTTTTT; cdr3_aa: CASRSSGSGELFF
clone_size: many; v_call: TRBV24-1; d_call: TRBD1; j_call: TRBJ2-5; cdr3_nt: TGTGCCACCGGAAGGACAGGGACGGTGACCCAGTACTTC; cdr3_aa: CATGRTGTVTQYF
clone_size: many; v_call: TRBV20-1; d_call: TRBD2; j_call: TRBJ2-3; cdr3_nt: TGCAGTGCTAGGGTCCCCGGACTAGCGGGGCCCACAGATACGCAGTATTTT; cdr3_aa: CSARVPGLAGPTDTQYF
clone_size: -; v_call: TRBV12-3/TRBV12-4; d_call: TRBD1; j_call: TRBJ1-4; cdr3_nt: TGTGCCAGCAGTTTCAACCGGGACAGGGTGGAAAAACTGTTTTTT; cdr3_aa: CASSFNRDRVEKLFF
clone_size: many; v_call: TRBV28; d_call: -; j_call: TRBJ2-3; cdr3_nt: TGTGCCAGCAGCATCCTTACTAGGGGTAGCACAGATACGCAGTATTTT; cdr3_aa: CASSILTRGSTDTQYF
clone_size: -; v_call: TRBV18; d_call: TRBD1; j_call: TRBJ2-5; cdr3_nt: TGTGCCAGCTCACCACTCACCGGGACAGGGAAGGAGACCCAGTACTTC; cdr3_aa: CASSPLTGTGKETQYF
clone_size: -; v_call: TRBV12-3/TRBV12-4; d_call: TRBD1; j_call: TRBJ1-1; cdr3_nt: TGTGCCAGCACGCGGACAGGTTGGGGCATTGAAGCTTTCTTT; cdr3_aa: CASTRTGWGIEAFF
clone_size: few; v_call: TRBV20-1; d_call: TRBD1; j_call: TRBJ1-5; cdr3_nt: TGCAGTGCTAGCCTCGGACAGGGCTTTGAGCCCCAGCATTTT; cdr3_aa: CSASLGQGFEPQHF
clone_size: -; v_call: TRBV2; d_call: TRBD1; j_call: TRBJ2-5; cdr3_nt: TGTGCCAGCGGACGGGACAGGGGGCGGACCCAGTACTTC; cdr3_aa: CASGRDRGRTQYF
clone_size: many; v_call: TRBV11-3; d_call: TRBD2; j_call: TRBJ2-7; cdr3_nt: TGTGCCAGCAGCTTAGAAGCCCTATCTAGCGGAAGGACCTACGAGCAGTACTTC; cdr3_aa: CASSLEALSSGRTYEQYF
clone_size: many; v_call: TRBV19; d_call: -; j_call: TRBJ1-5; cdr3_nt: TGTGCCAGTAGTAGGACGGCGGATCAGCCCCAGCATTTT; cdr3_aa: CASSRTADQPQHF
clone_size: few; v_call: TRBV6-1; d_call: -; j_call: TRBJ2-1; cdr3_nt: TGTGCCAGCAGTGAAAGGGGCAATGAGCAGTTCTTC; cdr3_aa: CASSERGNEQFF
clone_size: many; v_call: TRBV15; d_call: -; j_call: TRBJ2-7; cdr3_nt: TGTGCCACCAGCAGAGAGGGGTACAGGTCCTACGAGCAGTACTTC; cdr3_aa: CATSREGYRSYEQYF